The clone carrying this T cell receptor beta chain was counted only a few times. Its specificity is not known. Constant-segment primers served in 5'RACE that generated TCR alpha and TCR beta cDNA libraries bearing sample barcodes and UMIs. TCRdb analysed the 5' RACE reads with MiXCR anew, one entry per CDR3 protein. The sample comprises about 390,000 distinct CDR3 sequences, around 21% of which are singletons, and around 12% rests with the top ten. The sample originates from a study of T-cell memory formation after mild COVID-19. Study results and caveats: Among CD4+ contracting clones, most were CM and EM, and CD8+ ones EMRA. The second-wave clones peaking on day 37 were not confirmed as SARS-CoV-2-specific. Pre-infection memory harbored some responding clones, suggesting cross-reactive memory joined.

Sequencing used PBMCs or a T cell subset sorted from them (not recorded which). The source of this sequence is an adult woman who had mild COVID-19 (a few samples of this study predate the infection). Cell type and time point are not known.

DNA of the CDR3: TGTGCCAGCAGTTTATATGAAGGGGGCGCGGGTATCTATGGCTACACCTTC. Residues: CASSLYEGGAGIYGYTF. The rearrangement joins TRBV27 to TRBJ1-2; 7 positions agree with TRBD1. Germline loops: CDR1 MNHEY, CDR2 SMNVEV (reference sequence). This CDR3 is 17 amino acids long. J gave up 4 bases and V 1 base, and 12 bases lay outside the gene matches.